Presented here are 21 T cell receptor beta chains from one specimen sequenced in a study of blood T cell repertoires in COVID-19. The repertoire was sequenced with immunoSEQ multiplex PCR; TCRdb's copy has only in-frame clones and lacks some. The data show under 100,000 clones, about 90% seen once. Sequencing was carried out using peripheral blood. The receptors derive from a man over 45 with active COVID-19.

The V and J genes are TRBV9 and TRBJ1-1; no clear D. V was shortened by 3 bases and J by 3 bases, with 27 bases between the two germline ends. CDR3 length: 19 amino acids. Germline V CDR1 and CDR2: SGDLS, YYNGEE. CDR3 nucleotide sequence: TGTGCCAGCAGCGGGGCCGAGGGCCAGTACCCTGGGATTTACACTGAAGCTTTCTTT. It codes for CASSGAEGQYPGIYTEAFF. Variable domain in full (rest from reference TRBV9 and TRBJ1-1): DSGVTQTPKHLITATGQRVTLRCSPRSGDLSVYWYQQSLDQGLQFLIQYYNGEERAKGNILERFSAQQFPDLHSELNLSSLELGDSALYFCASSGAEGQYPGIYTEAFFGQGTRLTVV.

V gene TRBV24-1 combines with J gene TRBJ2-1, with 9 bases matching TRBD2. This CDR3 has 14 residues. CDR1 and CDR2 from the germline V gene are KGHDR and SFDVKD. The J segment lost 6 bases and the V segment lost 9 bases, leaving 8 bases of the junction unmatched. CDR3 residues: CATSIAGAGNEQFF. CDR3 nucleotides: TGTGCCACCTCTATAGCGGGAGCGGGCAATGAGCAGTTCTTC.

The gene calls are TRBV6-6 and TRBJ2-2; 7 nucleotides agree with TRBD2. V lost 5 bases and J lost 6; bases outside the gene matches: 12. The CDR3 consists of 16 residues. Per the germline V gene, CDR1 is MNHNY and CDR2 is SVGAGI (reference sequence). The CDR3 protein is CASSPRRTRKAGELFF. The DNA of the CDR3 is TGTGCCAGCAGTCCCAGAAGGACTAGGAAGGCCGGGGAGCTGTTTTTT.

This chain joins TRBV7-2 and TRBJ1-5; D is possibly TRBD1 (5 bases). The CDR3 extends over 14 amino acids. Germline V gene sequence: CDR1 SGHTA, CDR2 FQGNSA. V shed 3 bases and J shed 4 bases, with 10 bases lying between them. The CDR3 protein is CASSFTGSNQPQHF. The DNA of the CDR3 is TGTGCCAGCAGCTTCACAGGCAGTAATCAGCCCCAGCATTTT.

The J gene is TRBJ2-7, the V gene TRBV10-3, with TRBD1 matching over 9 bases. In germline, CDR1 is ENHRY, CDR2 SYGVKD. The V gene end was trimmed by 11 bases and the J gene end by 0 bases; junction bases not matched to a gene: 17. The CDR3 is 17 amino acids. The CDR3, as DNA: TGTGCCGCACAACCCGACAGGGGGTTAACCCCCTCCTACGAGCAGTACTTC. Its translation: CAAQPDRGLTPSYEQYF.

The rearrangement joins TRBV27 to TRBJ2-2; 8 bases align to TRBD2. The CDR3 contains 15 residues. V lost 6 bases and J lost 5; bases outside the gene matches: 8. CDR1 and CDR2 from the germline V gene are MNHEY and SMNVEV (reference sequence). The CDR3 sequence is CASRTRLARTGELFF. CDR3 sequence (DNA): TGTGCCAGCAGAACCAGACTAGCGCGTACCGGGGAGCTGTTTTTT.

The chain combines TRBV28 with TRBJ1-5; D unresolved. The V and J ends lost 6 bases and 0 bases respectively, with 6 bases between them. The CDR3 has 13 amino acids. Germline V gives CDR1 MDHEN, CDR2 SYDVKM. CDR3 loop: CASRGVSNQPQHF. CDR3 nucleotide sequence: TGTGCCAGCAGAGGAGTTAGCAATCAGCCCCAGCATTTT. Full variable domain (missing parts from reference TRBV28 and TRBJ1-5): DVKVTQSSRYLVKRTGEKVFLECVQDMDHENMFWYRQDPGLGLRLIYFSYDVKMKEKGDIPEGYSVSREKKERFSLILESASTNQTSMYLCASRGVSNQPQHFGDGTRLSIL.

Regarding this clone: Other DNA sequences within the sample encode an identical CDR3. V is TRBV5-1 and J is TRBJ2-1; 9 bases agree with TRBD1. Looked up from germline, CDR1 is SGHRS and CDR2 is YFSETQ. The length of the CDR3 is 15 residues. Trimming removed 4 bases from V and 3 bases from J; junction bases left unmatched: 5. The CDR3 DNA sequence: TGCGCCAGCAGCGCGGGACAGGGATACTACAATGAGCAGTTCTTC. Translation: CASSAGQGYYNEQFF.

This clone has a handful of counts. This chain connects TRBV10-3 to TRBJ2-7; 8 bases line up with TRBD1. V shed 5 bases, J shed 7 bases, and the junction held 7 bases outside the gene matches. This CDR3 has 13 amino acids. Germline values: CDR1 ENHRY, CDR2 SYGVKD. The CDR3 reads CAISTTGVREQYF. CDR3 nucleotide sequence: TGTGCCATCAGTACGACAGGGGTTCGGGAGCAGTACTTC.

The chain carries TRBV6-2 or TRBV6-3 and TRBJ2-2; the match to TRBD2 covers 8 bases. The germline gives CDR1 MNHEY, CDR2 SVGEGT. V shed 5 bases, J shed 2 bases, and the junction held 4 bases outside the gene matches. CDR3 size: 15 residues. The CDR3 loop is CASSGSGVNTGELFF. CDR3 DNA sequence: TGTGCCAGCAGTGGTAGCGGGGTAAACACCGGGGAGCTGTTTTTT.

CDR3 coding DNA: TGTGCCTGGTCCACCCGGGACAGGGGATTATTAAATTCACCCCTCCACTTT. This encodes CAWSTRDRGLLNSPLHF. V is TRBV30 and J is TRBJ1-6, with 10 nucleotides matching TRBD1. The CDR3 totals 17 residues. Germline CDR1 is GTSNPN and CDR2 is SVGIG (reference sequence). V shed 5 bases, J shed 7 bases, and the junction held 14 bases outside the gene matches.

The CDR3 is CASSQAQGGVAFF. As DNA, the CDR3 is TGTGCCAGCAGCCAAGCCCAGGGGGGCGTAGCTTTCTTT. The chain has TRBV14 and TRBJ1-1, with 7 positions matching TRBD1. Germline CDR1 and CDR2: SGHDN and FVKESK. The CDR3 totals 13 residues. V lost 1 base and J lost 10; bases outside the gene matches: 6.

The J gene is TRBJ2-7, the V gene TRBV4-1; TRBD2 matches 12 bases. V was pared by 5 bases and J by 4 bases, with 9 bases of the junction left unmatched. The germline V gene has CDR1 MGHRA and CDR2 YSYEKL. CDR3 size: 16 residues. The CDR3 is CASSTSGTSGLYEQYF. CDR3 bases: TGCGCCAGCAGCACTTCCGGGACTAGCGGGCTATACGAGCAGTACTTC.

This chain links TRBV6-2 or TRBV6-3 with TRBJ2-7; 7 bases are shared with TRBD2. CDR3 size: 15 residues. Per germline, CDR1 MNHEY and CDR2 SVGEGT. V lost 2 bases, J lost 3 bases, and 7 bases stayed unmatched. The CDR3 DNA is TGTGCCAGCAGTTACGCTCGTGGGGGGGACTACGAGCAGTACTTC. This sequence encodes CASSYARGGDYEQYF.

The rearrangement links TRBV7-9 to TRBJ1-5, with 9 positions matching TRBD1. V gave up 5 bases and J gave up 5 bases; unmatched junction bases: 4. The CDR3 covers 14 residues. Germline V gives CDR1 SEHNR, CDR2 FQNEAQ (reference sequence). CDR3 sequence (DNA): TGTGCCAGCAGCCCTGGGACAGGGCATCAGCCCCAGCATTTT. Protein sequence: CASSPGTGHQPQHF.

The chain links TRBV19 to TRBJ1-1, with D perhaps matching TRBD1 (5 bases). Germline V gene data show CDR1 as LNHDA and CDR2 as SQIVND (reference sequence). The CDR3 has 11 amino acids. Trimming pared 6 bases from V and 10 bases from J, leaving 12 bases between. The CDR3 loop is CASRLGEGAFF. The CDR3 bases are TGTGCCAGTAGGCTGGGGGAGGGAGCTTTCTTT.

The CDR3 region is CASSLMGAGETQYF. The CDR3 nucleotides read TGTGCCAGCAGCTTAATGGGGGCAGGGGAGACCCAGTACTTC. J is TRBJ2-5 and V is TRBV7-3; TRBD1 might be the D (6 bases). Germline values: CDR1 SGHTA, CDR2 FQGTGA. The CDR3 extends over 14 amino acids. V was cut by 1 base and J by 5 bases, with 11 bases left in between.

The chain employs TRBV5-6 and TRBJ1-5; D remains ambiguous. V lost 4 bases, J lost 2 bases, and 7 bases lay in between. Germline-derived CDR1 and CDR2 are SGHDT and YYEEEE. The CDR3 consists of 13 residues. The chain's CDR3 is CASSSGRNQPQHF. CDR3 DNA: TGTGCCAGCAGCAGTGGGCGCAATCAGCCCCAGCATTTT. Complete variable domain (other parts from reference TRBV5-6 and TRBJ1-5): DAGVTQSPTHLIKTRGQQVTLRCSPKSGHDTVSWYQQALGQGPQFIFQYYEEEERQRGNFPDRFSGHQFPNYSSELNVNALLLGDSALYLCASSSGRNQPQHFGDGTRLSIL.

The rearrangement joins TRBV5-4 to TRBJ1-2; D is perhaps TRBD1 (6 bases). Trimming pared 4 bases from V and 8 bases from J, leaving 21 bases between. Germline values: CDR1 SGHNT, CDR2 YYREEE (reference sequence). CDR3 length: 15 amino acids. Written as DNA, the CDR3 is TGTGCCAGCAGCCAAGCGGGGGCGCGGGTTGAAGGCTACACCTTC. Encoded protein: CASSQAGARVEGYTF.

J is TRBJ1-1 and V is TRBV28, with D possibly TRBD1 on 5 matching bases. In germline, CDR1 is MDHEN, CDR2 SYDVKM. The CDR3 contains 15 residues. The V and J ends lost 4 bases and 0 bases respectively, with 12 bases between them. CDR3 region: CASSSWTSLNTEAFF. The CDR3 DNA sequence: TGTGCCAGCAGTTCCTGGACAAGCTTGAACACTGAAGCTTTCTTT.

This clone was detected only once. CDR3 DNA: TGTGCCAGCAGTTACGCCCAGTTCGTTCCCTGCAATGAGCAGTTCTTC. Translation: CASSYAQFVPCNEQFF. The chain joins TRBV6-6 to TRBJ2-1; the D is unclear. Trimming took 2 bases from V and 6 from J, leaving 17 bases between them. Looked up from germline, CDR1 is MNHNY and CDR2 is SVGAGI (reference sequence). This CDR3 has 16 residues.